The 30 T cell receptor beta chains below come from one sample, sequenced in a study of blood T cells in healthy people across ages. Then a second PCR, running roughly 7 to 11 cycles, was carried out with a sample-barcoded 5' primer and a J-beta primer mix. TCRdb re-called the 5' RACE reads with MiXCR, one entry per CDR3 protein. The table shows 700,000 to 950,000 distinct CDR3 sequences, with about 42% occurring only once. The sample was blood. These receptors were obtained from a woman aged 55-70 years in good health.

V usage is TRBV5-6 and J usage is TRBJ1-2; possibly TRBD1 for D (6 bases). Germline loops: CDR1 SGHDT, CDR2 YYEEEE. Trimming pared 0 bases from V and 3 bases from J, leaving 9 bases between. The CDR3 runs to 14 residues. CDR3 nucleotide sequence: TGTGCCAGCAGCTTGGACAGGGTCGACTATGGCTACACCTTC. Protein product: CASSLDRVDYGYTF. The whole variable domain, filled in from reference TRBV5-6 and TRBJ1-2, reads DAGVTQSPTHLIKTRGQQVTLRCSPKSGHDTVSWYQQALGQGPQFIFQYYEEEERQRGNFPDRFSGHQFPNYSSELNVNALLLGDSALYLCASSLDRVDYGYTFGSGTRLTVV.

V usage is TRBV6-2 or TRBV6-3 and J usage is TRBJ1-2; TRBD1 is a possible D gene (6 bases). The CDR3 spans 13 residues. Per the germline V gene, CDR1 is MNHEY and CDR2 is SVGEGT. V lost 2 bases, J lost 8 bases, and 12 bases lay in between. CDR3 in amino acids: CASSYAGGPGYTF. In nucleotides, the CDR3 is TGTGCCAGCAGTTACGCGGGGGGCCCGGGCTACACCTTC.

The chain has TRBV7-9 and TRBJ2-7; TRBD1 might be the D (5 bases). Trimming took off 1 base at V and 2 bases at J, with 9 bases between the two ends. Germline values: CDR1 SEHNR, CDR2 FQNEAQ (reference sequence). The CDR3 extends over 14 amino acids. CDR3 DNA sequence: TGTGCCAGCAGCTTAGGGGGCCCACCCTACGAGCAGTACTTC. Translated, it gives CASSLGGPPYEQYF. Full variable domain (missing parts from reference TRBV7-9 and TRBJ2-7): DTGVSQNPRHKITKRGQNVTFRCDPISEHNRLYWYRQTLGQGPEFLTYFQNEAQLEKSRLLSDRFSAERPKGSFSTLEIQRTEQGDSAMYLCASSLGGPPYEQYFGPGTRLTVT.

This clonotype was observed once. This rearrangement joins TRBV6-1 to TRBJ1-4; D remains unclear. V lost 1 base to trimming and J lost 3 bases, with 15 bases between them. Germline values: CDR1 MNHNS, CDR2 SASEGT. The CDR3 runs to 17 residues. The CDR3 loop reads CASSEVVGGSPNEKLFF. The CDR3 bases are TGTGCCAGCAGTGAAGTAGTAGGAGGGTCGCCTAATGAAAAACTGTTTTTT.

The chain employs TRBV5-5 and TRBJ2-1, with D perhaps TRBD2 (6 bases). V gave up 4 bases and J gave up 0 bases, with 14 bases separating them. Germline V gene data show CDR1 as SGHKS and CDR2 as YYEKEE (reference sequence). The CDR3 runs 16 residues. The CDR3 region is CASSRGGESSYNEQFF. The CDR3 region has the DNA TGTGCCAGCAGCCGGGGAGGAGAAAGCTCCTACAATGAGCAGTTCTTC. The full variable domain, its missing parts supplied by reference TRBV5-5 and TRBJ2-1, is DAGVTQSPTHLIKTRGQQVTLRCSPISGHKSVSWYQQVLGQGPQFIFQYYEKEERGRGNFPDRFSARQFPNYSSELNVNALLLGDSALYLCASSRGGESSYNEQFFGPGTRLTVL.

The V call is TRBV6-6, the J call TRBJ1-1, with D unclear. The CDR3 extends over 15 amino acids. From germline, CDR1 is MNHNY and CDR2 SVGAGI (reference sequence). Trimming cost V 4 bases and J 6 bases, with 18 bases left between them. The CDR3 here is CASSSSWTSPAEAFF. In DNA form, the CDR3 reads TGTGCCAGCAGTTCCAGTTGGACTTCCCCGGCTGAAGCTTTCTTT.

This chain connects TRBV12-3 or TRBV12-4 to TRBJ2-7, with TRBD1 matching over 8 bases. The CDR3 is made up of 15 amino acids. V lost 6 bases and J lost 2; bases outside the gene matches: 9. The CDR3 loop reads CASRIGTGLAYEQYF. The CDR3 region has the DNA TGTGCCAGCAGGATAGGGACAGGACTCGCCTACGAGCAGTACTTC.

The chain links TRBV20-1 to TRBJ2-5, with 7 bases identical to TRBD1. The CDR3 length is 14 residues. V was pared by 1 base and J by 5 bases, with 7 bases of the junction left unmatched. Germline-derived CDR1 and CDR2 are DFQATT and SNEGSKA (reference sequence). The CDR3 loop reads CSARGPTGAETQYF. CDR3 nucleotides: TGCAGTGCTAGAGGGCCCACAGGGGCCGAGACCCAGTACTTC.

V and J are TRBV14 and TRBJ2-7; D is unresolved. CDR1 and CDR2 from the germline V gene are SGHDN and FVKESK. Trimming left V 1 base short and J 0 bases short, with 10 bases between. The CDR3 spans 15 residues. Here the CDR3 reads CASSQVGYGSYEQYF. The CDR3 DNA follows: TGTGCCAGCAGCCAAGTCGGTTACGGCTCCTACGAGCAGTACTTC.

The sample holds a few counts of this clonotype. V usage is TRBV7-9 and J usage is TRBJ2-5; no clear D gene. The germline V gene has CDR1 SEHNR and CDR2 FQNEAQ (reference sequence). The CDR3 runs to 15 residues. Trimming removed 7 bases at V and 4 bases at J, with 19 bases between. The CDR3 DNA reads TGTGCCAGCACCCCCCCGCAGGACCTTCGAGAGACCCAGTACTTC. This translates into CASTPPQDLRETQYF.

The CDR3 sequence: CAISELQGFNEQFF. The DNA for the CDR3 is TGTGCCATCAGTGAGTTACAGGGGTTCAATGAGCAGTTCTTC. The V and J genes are TRBV10-3 and TRBJ2-1; 7 bases match TRBD1. Germline CDR1 reads ENHRY; CDR2 reads SYGVKD. J lost 6 bases, V lost 1 base, and 3 bases had no gene match. The length of the CDR3 is 14 residues.

This clonotype has a count of ten or more. The J gene is TRBJ2-7, the V gene TRBV25-1; 10 bases are shared with TRBD1. Germline CDR1 MGHDK, CDR2 SYGVNS. Trimming removed 3 bases from V and 4 bases from J; junction bases left unmatched: 9. The CDR3 is made up of 16 amino acids. CDR3 in DNA: TGTGCCAGCAGTGAGACCGGACAGGGGGGACTTTACGAGCAGTACTTC. The encoded protein is CASSETGQGGLYEQYF.

This rearrangement joins TRBV20-1 to TRBJ2-1; TRBD2 aligns across 7 bases. The DNA end favors TRBJ2-7, so the J call may be wrong. The CDR3 spans 14 residues. The germline CDR1 and CDR2 sequences are DFQATT and SNEGSKA (reference sequence). The CDR3 loop is CSVQAGRDYNEQYF. The CDR3, as DNA: TGCAGTGTCCAAGCGGGGAGGGACTACAATGAGCAGTACTTC.

This chain links TRBV20-1 with TRBJ1-5; tentatively, D is TRBD1 (6 bases). V was pared by 5 bases and J by 2 bases, with 10 bases between. The CDR3 sequence is 13 residues long. Germline values: CDR1 DFQATT, CDR2 SNEGSKA (reference sequence). DNA of the CDR3: TGCAGTGCTCCGGCAGGGGGCAATCAGCCCCAGCATTTT. Protein: CSAPAGGNQPQHF.

The table lists this clonotype with a few counts. This chain uses TRBV20-1 with TRBJ2-3, with D possibly being TRBD1 (5 bases). Germline CDR1 and CDR2: DFQATT and SNEGSKA (reference sequence). The CDR3 sequence is 12 residues long. The ends were cut back, 0 bases at V and 8 bases at J, with 9 bases in the middle. The CDR3 sequence: CSARDQGTTQYF. The CDR3 DNA reads as TGCAGTGCTAGAGATCAGGGCACTACGCAGTATTTT.

The table lists this clonotype with many counts. The chain joins TRBV6-2 or TRBV6-3 to TRBJ2-1, with a weak D call TRBD1 (5 bases). Germline CDR1 reads MNHEY; CDR2 reads SVGEGT. The CDR3 extends over 12 amino acids. Trimming pared 4 bases from V and 15 bases from J, leaving 16 bases between. The CDR3 nucleotides read TGTGCCAGCAGTTCCTTCCAGACAGATCCGTTCTTC. As protein: CASSSFQTDPFF.

The V and J genes are TRBV9 and TRBJ2-3, with D possibly matching TRBD2 (6 bases). The V and J ends lost 4 bases and 2 bases respectively, with 14 bases between them. Germline V lookup: CDR1 SGDLS, CDR2 YYNGEE. CDR3 size: 15 residues. The CDR3 DNA reads TGTGCCAGCAGCAGGGCGGGGTGGGACACAGATACGCAGTATTTT. Protein product: CASSRAGWDTDTQYF.

Regarding this clonotype: Its ends do not fully match the called genes, so a read error is possible. The gene calls are TRBV6-6 and TRBJ2-7, with 7 bases fitting TRBD1. The CDR3 spans 14 residues. From germline, CDR1 is MNHNY and CDR2 SVGAGI (reference sequence). The CDR3 coding sequence is TGTGCCGGCAGTTATGGGACAGCCTTTTTGGAGCAGTACTTC. Translation: CAGSYGTAFLEQYF.

About this clonotype: This could be a read error, since a much larger clone is one nucleotide away. The CDR3 sequence: CAISDPGTGGGAYTF. The DNA of the CDR3 is TGTGCCATCAGTGACCCCGGGACAGGGGGCGGTGCGTACACCTTC. V gene TRBV10-3 combines with J gene TRBJ1-2; 12 bases map to TRBD1. Germline V gene lookup returns CDR1 ENHRY and CDR2 SYGVKD. The CDR3 runs to 15 residues. V dropped 3 bases and J dropped 11; count of bases not matched to a gene: 10.

This clonotype has a count of ten or more. The rearrangement uses TRBV24-1 and TRBJ2-7; no reliable D call. In germline, CDR1 is KGHDR, CDR2 SFDVKD. The germline V and J ends were trimmed by 10 bases and 2 bases, with 11 bases remaining between them. The CDR3 spans 12 residues. The CDR3 DNA reads as TGTGCCACTTTGAAGAGACCCTACGAGCAGTACTTC. It encodes CATLKRPYEQYF.

This chain links TRBV20-1 with TRBJ2-1; maybe TRBD1 (7 bases). Trimming took 3 bases from V and 5 from J, leaving 14 bases between them. The CDR3 length is 14 residues. Germline lookup yields CDR1 DFQATT and CDR2 SNEGSKA (reference sequence). The DNA for the CDR3 is TGCAGTGCTAGGGAGACAGGGAGGCACAATGAGCAGTTCTTC. Translation: CSARETGRHNEQFF.

The CDR3: CSARDGGYNQPQHF. Written as DNA, the CDR3 is TGCAGTGCTAGAGATGGGGGTTACAATCAGCCCCAGCATTTT. The rearrangement links TRBV20-1 to TRBJ1-5; D perhaps matches TRBD1 (5 bases). This CDR3 spans 14 amino acids. In germline, CDR1 is DFQATT, CDR2 SNEGSKA (reference sequence). The V end lost 0 bases, the J end lost 3 bases, and 9 bases lay between the germline ends.

This chain links TRBV5-1 with TRBJ2-7; D ambiguous. CDR1 is SGHRS and CDR2 is YFSETQ in the germline V gene. The CDR3 is 15 residues long. Between the trimmed V and J ends, which lost 1 base and 6 bases, there was a span of 17 bases. The DNA of the CDR3 is TGCGCCAGCAGCTTGCGGCAGGCCCGGGCAGGCGAGCAGTACTTC. Its translation is CASSLRQARAGEQYF.

The chain carries TRBV3-1 and TRBJ1-5, with D possibly matching TRBD1 (6 bases). In germline, CDR1 is LGHDT, CDR2 YNNKEL (reference sequence). V lost 0 bases to trimming and J lost 3 bases, with 9 bases between them. This CDR3 has 15 amino acids. CDR3: CASSQDGDNNQPQHF. The CDR3 DNA reads TGTGCCAGCAGCCAAGATGGGGACAACAATCAGCCCCAGCATTTT.

The J gene is TRBJ2-5, the V gene TRBV4-2; TRBD2 agrees at 9 bases. With V trimmed by 0 bases and J by 4 bases, 0 bases remained unmatched. CDR3 length: 14 amino acids. Per the germline V gene, CDR1 is LGHNA and CDR2 is YNFKEQ. The CDR3 bases are TGTGCCAGCAGCCAAGATAGCGGGAGAGAGACCCAGTACTTC. This translates into CASSQDSGRETQYF.

This clonotype occurred a few times. Here the CDR3 reads CASLQRDYGYTF. DNA for the CDR3: TGTGCCAGTCTGCAGAGAGACTATGGCTACACCTTC. This rearrangement joins TRBV19 to TRBJ1-2; D unresolved. Germline V gene sequence: CDR1 LNHDA, CDR2 SQIVND (reference sequence). The CDR3 loop spans 12 amino acids. V was clipped by 8 bases and J by 3 bases, with 10 bases between them.

In regard to this clonotype: A much larger clone sits a single nucleotide away, making a read error possible. The V and J genes are TRBV6-2 or TRBV6-3 and TRBJ2-6, with D tentatively TRBD2 (5 bases). The V gene lost 7 bases and the J gene lost 1 base, with 11 bases spanning the gap. The CDR3 sequence is 15 residues long. Per germline, CDR1 MNHEY and CDR2 SVGEGT. CDR3 sequence (DNA): TGTGCCAGCATTGATCCGGGGTCTGGGGCCAACGTCCTGACTTTC. This gives the protein CASIDPGSGANVLTF.

Concerning this clonotype itself: This may stem from a read error, because a much larger clone lies one nucleotide away. V usage is TRBV7-2 and J usage is TRBJ2-2; maybe TRBD2 (6 bases). This CDR3 has 14 residues. Germline loops: CDR1 SGHTA, CDR2 FQGNSA. CDR3 residues: CASSLYLVAGGLFF. The CDR3 DNA reads TGTGCCAGCAGCTTATACCTAGTTGCCGGGGGGCTGTTTTTT.

The gene calls are TRBV19 and TRBJ2-5, with D perhaps TRBD1 (6 bases). The CDR3 spans 15 residues. Trimming pared 5 bases from V and 0 bases from J, leaving 13 bases between. Germline-derived CDR1 and CDR2 are LNHDA and SQIVND (reference sequence). The DNA of the CDR3 is TGTGCCAGTAGTGGGATACAGGGTTACCAAGAGACCCAGTACTTC. Translated: CASSGIQGYQETQYF.

This clonotype was picked up many times. The rearrangement links TRBV10-3 to TRBJ2-5; D call uncertain. The CDR3 contains 13 residues. Per germline, CDR1 ENHRY and CDR2 SYGVKD. Trimming took off 6 bases at V and 1 base at J, with 9 bases between the two ends. The CDR3: CAISPGVQETQYF. CDR3 in DNA: TGTGCCATCAGCCCGGGCGTCCAAGAGACCCAGTACTTC.